The 9 T cell receptor beta chains listed next were all sequenced from one sample in a study of T cell repertoires in cytomegalovirus infection. Their target antigens are unknown. TCRdb independently ran MiXCR on the reads; one entry per CDR3 protein. Here the sample spans 450,000 to 600,000 distinct CDR3 sequences, roughly a third being singletons. The material sequenced was cultured PBMCs, taken from culture after CMV antigen stimulation. These TCRs come from a human donor in good health (CMV status not recorded). Some clones in this sample may be carry-over from other donors' samples.

V usage is TRBV20-1 and J usage is TRBJ1-6, with D maybe TRBD1 (5 bases). The V end was cut by 6 bases, the J end by 6 bases, with 12 bases between. CDR3 length: 13 amino acids. Germline lookup yields CDR1 DFQATT and CDR2 SNEGSKA (reference sequence). The CDR3: CSALRDFNSPLHF. DNA for the CDR3: TGCAGTGCACTCCGGGACTTTAATTCACCCCTCCACTTT.

This chain connects TRBV28 to TRBJ2-7; the match to TRBD2 covers 13 bases. The CDR3 covers 15 residues. After removal of 6 bases from V and 2 bases from J, the junction contained 4 bases not matched to a gene. Germline CDR1 and CDR2: MDHEN and SYDVKM. The chain's CDR3 is CASRPTSGRAYEQYV. DNA for the CDR3: TGTGCCAGCAGACCTACTAGCGGGAGGGCCTACGAGCAGTACGTC.

This clonotype was seen only a few times. The chain couples TRBV6-1 to TRBJ2-1; TRBD1 might be the D (6 bases). The V gene lost 2 bases and the J gene lost 7 bases, with 15 bases spanning the gap. In germline, CDR1 is MNHNS, CDR2 SASEGT. This CDR3 has 15 amino acids. CDR3 nucleotide sequence: TGTGCCAGCAGTGAACAGGGGAATCGAGGTAATGAGCAGTTCTTC. It codes for CASSEQGNRGNEQFF.

Many counts were recorded for this clonotype. V gene TRBV5-6 combines with J gene TRBJ2-1; TRBD2 matches at 7 bases. This CDR3 contains 14 residues. V dropped 1 base and J dropped 5; count of bases not matched to a gene: 3. CDR1 is SGHDT, CDR2 YYEEEE, per germline. DNA for the CDR3: TGTGCCAGCAGCTTGCCTAGCGGAGACAATGAGCAGTTCTTC. Translating gives CASSLPSGDNEQFF.

Here the CDR3 reads CASRVDMGSGNTIYF. The CDR3, as DNA: TGTGCCAGCAGAGTTGACATGGGGTCTGGAAACACCATATATTTT. The gene calls are TRBV12-3 or TRBV12-4 and TRBJ1-3, with no clear D. The CDR3 contains 15 residues. V was cut by 6 bases and J by 1 base, with 13 bases left in between.

Here the CDR3 DNA reads TGCGCCAGCAGATTAGGGCTAGCGGGGGACAATGAGCAGTTCTTC. It yields the protein CASRLGLAGDNEQFF. The rearrangement links TRBV5-1 to TRBJ2-1; 10 bases map to TRBD2. V lost 5 bases to trimming and J lost 5 bases; unmatched junction nucleotides: 7. The CDR3 totals 15 residues. From germline, CDR1 is SGHRS and CDR2 YFSETQ.

This sequence joins TRBV18 and TRBJ2-3; 10 positions match TRBD1. Germline CDR1 KGHSH, CDR2 LQKENI. This CDR3 has 15 residues. V lost 0 bases, J lost 5 bases, and 2 bases stayed unmatched. DNA of the CDR3: TGTGCCAGCTCACCACCGGGACAGGGGAGAGATACGCAGTATTTT. Translating gives CASSPPGQGRDTQYF.

This clonotype has just a few counts. V is TRBV24-1 and J is TRBJ2-3; 10 bases are shared with TRBD2. Germline V lookup: CDR1 KGHDR, CDR2 SFDVKD. The CDR3 has 12 amino acids. Trimming took 10 bases from V and 3 from J; bases not matched to a gene: 0. Here the CDR3 reads CATSGRTDTQYF. CDR3 sequence (DNA): TGTGCCACTAGCGGGAGGACAGATACGCAGTATTTT.

In its sample, this clonotype was seen a few times. The chain uses TRBV4-1 and TRBJ2-3; no firm D call. V shed 1 base and J shed 5 bases, with 10 bases lying between them. CDR1 MGHRA and CDR2 YSYEKL come from the germline V gene. This CDR3 contains 14 residues. The chain's CDR3 is CASSQGNPGDTQYF. In nucleotides, the CDR3 is TGCGCCAGCAGCCAAGGGAACCCGGGAGATACGCAGTATTTT.